These 29 T cell receptor beta chains originate from one sample sequenced in a study of T cell repertoires in ileal Crohn's disease. Here immunoSEQ multiplex PCR was the method, and the copy in TCRdb shows in-frame clones only, minus some. This table has 2,000 to 3,000 clones, just over 90% appearing once. Time point described: inflamed ileum from the surgical specimen. The material sequenced was ileal tissue. These receptors all come from an adult with Crohn's disease.

This chain uses TRBV23-1 with TRBJ2-1; unclear D gene. Being an ORF, TRBV23-1 has a function that is uncertain. This CDR3 contains 14 residues. With 7 bases removed from V and 0 bases from J, the gap between germline ends came to 10 bases. The CDR3 region has the DNA TGCGCCAGCACGCTACGAACCTCCTACAATGAGCAGTTCTTC. This translates into CASTLRTSYNEQFF.

V usage is TRBV7-2 and J usage is TRBJ2-2; D remains unclear. The germline V and J ends were trimmed by 2 bases and 4 bases, with 5 bases remaining between them. Germline CDR1 reads SGHTA; CDR2 reads FQGNSA. The length of the CDR3 is 13 residues. CDR3 amino acids: CASSLRSTGELFF. In DNA, the CDR3 is TGTGCCAGCAGCTTAAGAAGCACCGGGGAGCTGTTTTTT.

The V gene is TRBV7-3, the J gene TRBJ2-1; 13 nucleotides line up with TRBD2. The CDR3 runs to 15 residues. Germline CDR1 SGHTA, CDR2 FQGTGA. J gave up 7 bases and V 0 bases, and 0 bases lay outside the gene matches. This CDR3 reads CASSLTGLAGNEQFF. As DNA, the CDR3 is TGTGCCAGCAGCTTAACGGGACTAGCGGGAAATGAGCAGTTCTTC.

The rearrangement joins TRBV5-4 to TRBJ2-1; a possible D gene is TRBD2 (6 bases). Germline CDR1 SGHNT, CDR2 YYREEE (reference sequence). Trimming stripped 2 bases from V and 3 bases from J, with 18 bases between. The CDR3 totals 17 residues. DNA for the CDR3: TGTGCCAGCAGCTTCTATTATTGGACGGGGGACTACAATGAGCAGTTCTTC. It codes for CASSFYYWTGDYNEQFF.

This chain uses TRBV4-2 with TRBJ1-3, with TRBD1 matching over 10 bases. The junction had 4 bases not matched to a gene; V was cut back by 0 bases and J by 2 bases. From germline, CDR1 is LGHNA and CDR2 YNFKEQ. CDR3 size: 17 residues. CDR3 bases: TGTGCCAGCAGCCAAGATCCGACAGGGGGCGCTGGAAACACCATATATTTT. Residues: CASSQDPTGGAGNTIYF.

This clone was counted a single time. The chain couples TRBV5-4 to TRBJ2-7; TRBD1 aligns across 7 bases. After removal of 3 bases from V and 3 bases from J, the junction contained 0 bases not matched to a gene. The CDR3 runs to 12 residues. Germline CDR1 SGHNT, CDR2 YYREEE (reference sequence). CDR3 coding DNA: TGTGCCAGCAGCTGGGACAGCTACGAGCAGTACTTC. Its protein is CASSWDSYEQYF.

The chain combines TRBV7-2 with TRBJ2-5; a possible D gene is TRBD2 (6 bases). The CDR3 runs 17 residues. Germline assignment: CDR1 SGHTA and CDR2 FQGNSA. The V gene lost 4 bases and the J gene lost 5 bases, with 23 bases spanning the gap. The CDR3 DNA is TGTGCCAGCAGCTCATATGGGACTGTCTATCTTGTGGAGACCCAGTACTTC. It specifies CASSSYGTVYLVETQYF.

V and J are TRBV4-1 and TRBJ2-7, with D perhaps TRBD1 (5 bases). V was trimmed by 1 base and J by 2 bases, leaving 12 bases between them. Germline lookup yields CDR1 MGHRA and CDR2 YSYEKL. This CDR3 region has 15 residues. The CDR3: CASSQAQQVTYEQYF. CDR3 sequence (DNA): TGCGCCAGCAGCCAAGCCCAACAGGTGACCTACGAGCAGTACTTC.

This clone was seen just once. This rearrangement joins TRBV7-3 to TRBJ2-3; D possibly corresponds to TRBD2 (6 bases). CDR3 length equals 14 residues. V was pared by 5 bases and J by 3 bases, with 12 bases between. Germline-derived CDR1 and CDR2 are SGHTA and FQGTGA. The CDR3 DNA sequence: TGTGCCAGCAGCCAAGGCGCGGGAACAGATACGCAGTATTTT. As protein: CASSQGAGTDTQYF.

The chain uses TRBV5-1 and TRBJ2-1; 8 nucleotides align to TRBD2. Per germline, CDR1 SGHRS and CDR2 YFSETQ. V trimming: 1 base; J trimming: 7 bases; junction bases outside the gene matches: 13. The CDR3 consists of 17 residues. CDR3 residues: CASSLIGLAGGTNEQFF. As DNA, the CDR3 is TGCGCCAGCAGCTTGATTGGCCTGGCGGGAGGTACGAATGAGCAGTTCTTC.

This CDR3 reads CSVGTGTGSAGELFF. CDR3 bases: TGCAGCGTTGGCACCGGGACAGGATCAGCCGGGGAGCTGTTTTTT. This chain joins TRBV29-1 and TRBJ2-2; 8 positions match TRBD1. Germline V CDR1 and CDR2: SQVTM, ANQGSEA. The CDR3 runs to 15 residues. J lost 6 bases, V lost 4 bases, and 10 bases had no gene match.

Here the CDR3 DNA reads TGTGCCAGCAGCCCCCAGGCAGGGGGCAATCAGCCCCAGCATTTT. It yields the protein CASSPQAGGNQPQHF. The rearrangement joins TRBV11-2 to TRBJ1-5; a possible D gene is TRBD1 (6 bases). The CDR3 extends over 15 amino acids. From germline, CDR1 is SGHAT and CDR2 FQNNGV. Trimming removed 5 bases at V and 2 bases at J, with 13 bases between.

The CDR3 sequence is CASSLLAGVSDEQFF. In DNA form, the CDR3 reads TGTGCCAGTAGTTTACTAGCGGGGGTTTCGGATGAGCAGTTCTTC. The chain links TRBV19 to TRBJ2-1; 11 bases map to TRBD2. Trimming took 5 bases from V and 8 from J; bases not matched to a gene: 8. The CDR3 covers 15 residues. Germline V lookup: CDR1 LNHDA, CDR2 SQIVND (reference sequence). The complete variable domain, with remaining parts taken from reference TRBV19 and TRBJ2-1, reads DGGITQSPKYLFRKEGQNVTLSCEQNLNHDAMYWYRQDPGQGLRLIYYSQIVNDFQKGDIAEGYSVSREKKESFPLTVTSAQKNPTAFYLCASSLLAGVSDEQFFGPGTRLTVL.

This rearrangement joins TRBV19 to TRBJ1-1; D uncertain. Trimming pared 5 bases from V and 7 bases from J, leaving 11 bases between. Germline V gives CDR1 LNHDA, CDR2 SQIVND (reference sequence). This CDR3 contains 12 residues. CDR3 nucleotides: TGTGCCAGTAGTCGTTCAAGGGATGAAGCTTTCTTT. Translation: CASSRSRDEAFF.

The chain recombines TRBV30 with TRBJ1-5; possible D gene TRBD1, 5 bases. Deletions cut 0 bases from V and 7 bases from J, with 10 bases between. CDR1 and CDR2 from the germline V gene are GTSNPN and SVGIG (reference sequence). The CDR3 runs 13 residues. Written as DNA, the CDR3 is TGTGCCTGGAGTGTAAATCAGGGACAGCCCCAGCATTTT. Its translation is CAWSVNQGQPQHF.

The CDR3 here is CASSLTSGQETQYF. CDR3 bases: TGCGCCAGCAGCTTAACTAGCGGCCAAGAGACCCAGTACTTC. The chain uses TRBV5-1 and TRBJ2-5, with 8 bases fitting TRBD2. Germline V gene data show CDR1 as SGHRS and CDR2 as YFSETQ. This CDR3 is 14 amino acids long. V lost 2 bases and J lost 1; bases outside the gene matches: 1.

The J gene is TRBJ2-7, the V gene TRBV20-1, with D perhaps matching TRBD1 (6 bases). This CDR3 contains 11 residues. Germline lookup yields CDR1 DFQATT and CDR2 SNEGSKA (reference sequence). The CDR3 sequence: CSTNRDYEQYF. Here the CDR3 DNA reads TGCAGCACCAACAGGGACTACGAGCAGTACTTC.

The chain has TRBV18 and TRBJ2-2; the D gene is possibly TRBD2 (5 bases). Germline CDR1 KGHSH, CDR2 LQKENI. Trimming stripped 0 bases from V and 2 bases from J, with 10 bases between. The CDR3 has 16 residues. CDR3 residues: CASSPPMAGNTGELFF. CDR3 coding DNA: TGTGCCAGCTCACCACCGATGGCGGGCAACACCGGGGAGCTGTTTTTT.

V gene TRBV4-1 combines with J gene TRBJ2-7; TRBD2 aligns across 10 bases. CDR1 and CDR2 (germline): MGHRA, YSYEKL. Trimming at V came to 5 bases and at J to 5 bases, leaving 12 bases not matched to a gene. CDR3 length: 16 amino acids. CDR3 sequence: CASSDKPLAGYDEQYF. The CDR3 bases are TGCGCCAGCAGCGATAAACCACTAGCGGGGTACGACGAGCAGTACTTC.

The V and J genes are TRBV27 and TRBJ1-2; a weak D match, TRBD1 (5 bases). CDR3 length: 14 residues. Germline CDR1 MNHEY, CDR2 SMNVEV (reference sequence). The V and J ends lost 7 bases and 7 bases respectively, with 19 bases between them. The CDR3 sequence: CASTLYLGASGYTF. CDR3 bases: TGTGCCAGCACCCTTTACTTAGGGGCTAGTGGCTACACCTTC.

The gene calls are TRBV6-5 and TRBJ2-3, with D possibly being TRBD2 (6 bases). The CDR3 covers 15 residues. V was shortened by 5 bases and J by 9 bases, with 21 bases between the two germline ends. Per the germline V gene, CDR1 is MNHEY and CDR2 is SVGAGI. The CDR3 sequence: CASSTPGVAPDTQYF. The CDR3 DNA follows: TGTGCCAGCAGTACCCCGGGGGTAGCCCCGGACACGCAGTATTTT.

The chain carries TRBV5-1 and TRBJ1-2; D is possibly TRBD1 (6 bases). Germline assignment: CDR1 SGHRS and CDR2 YFSETQ. This CDR3 is 14 amino acids long. Trimming pared 6 bases from V and 1 base from J, leaving 13 bases between. The CDR3 nucleotides are TGCGCCAGCAAGGTCGGGACAAGTAACTATGGCTACACCTTC. Translation: CASKVGTSNYGYTF.

The chain combines TRBV6-6 with TRBJ1-5; perhaps TRBD1 as D (5 bases). This CDR3 has 13 amino acids. Germline V gene data show CDR1 as MNHNY and CDR2 as SVGAGI (reference sequence). V was cut by 4 bases and J by 6 bases, with 10 bases left in between. The CDR3 here is CASSLGGTQPQHF. The CDR3 bases are TGTGCCAGCAGTTTGGGGGGGACTCAGCCCCAGCATTTT.

V gene TRBV5-1 combines with J gene TRBJ2-7, with TRBD2 matching 11 bases. The CDR3 is made up of 14 amino acids. The J segment lost 9 bases and the V segment lost 3 bases, leaving 8 bases of the junction unmatched. Germline CDR1 is SGHRS and CDR2 is YFSETQ. The DNA for the CDR3 is TGCGCCAGCAGCTCCGGGACTAGCGGCAGTGGGCAGTACTTC. Its protein is CASSSGTSGSGQYF.

V is TRBV4-1 and J is TRBJ2-5; 14 bases match TRBD2. Germline assignment: CDR1 MGHRA and CDR2 YSYEKL. V shed 5 bases and J 3 bases; nucleotides not matched to a gene: 11. The CDR3 totals 18 residues. Here the CDR3 reads CASSSPPGLAGVKETQYF. CDR3 DNA: TGCGCCAGCAGCTCCCCCCCGGGACTAGCGGGAGTAAAAGAGACCCAGTACTTC.

V and J are TRBV10-3 and TRBJ1-1, with D perhaps matching TRBD1 (5 bases). V lost 6 bases, J lost 7 bases, and 12 bases lay in between. This CDR3 is built from 12 residues. CDR1 ENHRY and CDR2 SYGVKD come from the germline V gene. CDR3 sequence reads: CAISKQDYEAFF. The CDR3, as DNA: TGTGCCATCAGCAAACAGGATTATGAAGCTTTCTTT.

The chain employs TRBV27 and TRBJ1-6; D is ambiguous. Trimming stripped 7 bases from V and 0 bases from J, with 7 bases between. Germline CDR1 MNHEY, CDR2 SMNVEV (reference sequence). This CDR3 spans 14 amino acids. In nucleotides, the CDR3 is TGTGCCAGCATGAAGGCCTCCTATAATTCACCCCTCCACTTT. It yields the protein CASMKASYNSPLHF.

This clone was seen a few times. The V and J genes are TRBV15 and TRBJ1-1; D is possibly TRBD1 (5 bases). Germline lookup yields CDR1 LNHNV and CDR2 YYDKDF (reference sequence). V lost 0 bases and J lost 2, with 7 bases in between. The CDR3 is 14 residues long. Here the CDR3 DNA reads TGTGCCACCAGCAGAGATAGGGGTAACACTGAAGCTTTCTTT. Translated: CATSRDRGNTEAFF.

The gene calls are TRBV10-1 and TRBJ2-1; possibly TRBD2 for D (6 bases). V lost 7 bases to trimming and J lost 7 bases, with 17 bases between them. Germline assignment: CDR1 WNHNN and CDR2 SYGVQD (reference sequence). The CDR3 consists of 14 residues. CDR3 nucleotide sequence: TGCGCCAGCACCACGGGACTCCGGGGGAATGAGCAGTTCTTC. The encoded protein is CASTTGLRGNEQFF.